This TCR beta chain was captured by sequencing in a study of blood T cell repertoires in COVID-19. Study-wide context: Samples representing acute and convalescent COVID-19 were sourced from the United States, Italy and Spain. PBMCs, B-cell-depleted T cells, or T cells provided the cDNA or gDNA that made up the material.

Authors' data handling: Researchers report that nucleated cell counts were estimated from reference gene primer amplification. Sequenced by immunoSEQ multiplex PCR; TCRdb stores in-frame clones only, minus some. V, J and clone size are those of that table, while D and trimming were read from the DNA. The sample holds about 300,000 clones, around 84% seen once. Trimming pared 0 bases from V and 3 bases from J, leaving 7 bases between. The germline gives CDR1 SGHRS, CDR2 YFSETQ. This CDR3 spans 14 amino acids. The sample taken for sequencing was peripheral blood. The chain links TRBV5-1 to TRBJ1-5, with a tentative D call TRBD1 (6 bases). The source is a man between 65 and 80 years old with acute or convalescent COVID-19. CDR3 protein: CASSLGDNNQPQHF. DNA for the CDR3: TGCGCCAGCAGCTTGGGGGACAACAATCAGCCCCAGCATTTT.